This TCR beta chain was observed in a study of blood T cells in healthy people across ages (dated by TCRdb to 2014 to 2015). Some background on the complete study: Template switching captured roughly one uniquely barcoded TCR beta cDNA molecule per two T cells in model experiments. To track age-related changes in TCR beta repertoire diversity, the study relied on deep sequencing normalized with unique cDNA molecular identifiers. The donors were split into four age groups: young (average around 15 years), middle-aged (about 40), aged (more than 55) and long-lived (82). For two donors (one aged 18 to 30 and one aged 80 or older), the study analyzed two additional independent replicas of 1 million unique cDNA reads from the same blood draw. To avoid experimental bias, donors of different ages were distributed randomly across sequencing lanes. The research as a whole found: The percentage of naive T cells measured by flow cytometry correlated strongly with observed TCR beta diversity. Since profiling was done on bulk unsorted PBMCs, naive and antigen-experienced compartments could not be conclusively compared. As age increased, observed TCR beta diversity per million T cells dropped in a roughly linear way, and a significant reduction was already evident by age 40. Total diversity estimates from one million sequenced T cells were considered lower bounds and underestimates. Donor CMV infection status was unknown, potentially confounding age-related changes in expanded clonotypes. Compared with the aged group, more naive CD4+ T cells, fewer expanded clones and increased TCR diversity were shown by the long-lived group, suggesting age selection.

As for this clonotype: The target of this receptor is not known. No base quality values were provided; no much bigger clone lies one nucleotide off.

The CDR3 contains 14 residues, cysteine and phenylalanine counted. This entry keeps only the CDR3 DNA: 42 bases, framed from base 1. CDR1 SEHNR and CDR2 FQNEAQ are derived from the germline V gene (reference sequence). The V end loses 4 bases and the J end loses 7 bases, and a stretch of 16 bases separates them. Donors were 30 to 45 systemically healthy Caucasian individuals from Russia aged roughly 6 to 90 years. About 9.6 milliliters of peripheral blood were collected from each donor into EDTA-treated Vacutainer tubes. Ficoll-Paque density-gradient centrifugation was used to isolate PBMCs, with at least 7 million obtained per sample. Total RNA, at least 5 micrograms per sample, was extracted from PBMCs with Trizol reagent. The percentages of naive CD45RAhigh/CD27high T cells were determined by flow cytometry on a PBMC aliquot from every donor. Library method: 5' RACE. The instrument given in TCRdb is Illumina HiSeq 2500. A second PCR of 7 to 11 cycles was performed with a sample-barcoded 5' primer and a J-beta primer mix. A template-switch 5' adaptor carrying 12 random nucleotides introduced a unique molecular identifier onto each TCR beta cDNA molecule. At least 2.5 million CDR3-containing paired-end reads were obtained from each sample. First-strand cDNA synthesis was performed from all RNA using the Mint cDNA synthesis kit, with priming by a TRBC-specific oligonucleotide. After uracil-DNA glycosylase treatment, a first 18-cycle PCR used universal primers M1SS and BC2_uni_R on all cDNA. As for the authors' bioinformatics: For normalization, 1 million high-quality reads were randomly selected from each sample, with every read carrying a distinct molecular identifier. Instead of being binned into consensus sequences, reads with shared molecular identifiers were discarded. MiTCR, set to a Q25 quality threshold and the strictest error-elimination algorithm, was used for CDR3 identification, clonotype clustering and error correction. A nonparametric unseen species model with Euler transformation was used to estimate lower-bound total TCR beta diversity. The raw public reads went through TCRdb reprocessing: fastp at Q25, MiXCR clone calling, in-frame beta chains kept. Merged by CDR3 protein, the rows form single entries marked with the most common genes and DNA. TCRdb, not the original authors, processed these V and J calls. The sample table lists about 670,000 distinct CDR3 sequences, 45% to 60% of them with a count of one. The ten largest make up approximately 15% of the sample.

This receptor chain uses TRBV7-9 and TRBJ1-2; possibly the D gene is TRBD1, per 6 matching bases. Sequenced sample: blood. This receptor was obtained from a woman aged 80 or over in good health. The CDR3 reads CASSSGGGSVGYTF. The nucleotide sequence reads as follows: TGTGCCAGCAGCTCCGGCGGGGGCTCGGTTGGCTACACCTTC.